This TCR beta chain was found in a study of radiotherapy plus CTLA-4 blockade in lung cancer. Whole-study context: Disease control was achieved by over 30% of patients, and objective responses by 18%. General study results and limits: Researchers report tumor-derived TCR clones expanding in blood after radiotherapy plus ipilimumab.

TCRdb's table, derived via immunoSEQ multiplex PCR, lists solely in-frame clones and lacks some. The repertoire holds approximately 98,000 clones, approximately 78% seen once, with around 3% in the top ten. For this clone: The antigen remains unidentified.

Trimming stripped 2 bases from V and 3 bases from J, with 8 bases between. Per germline, CDR1 MNHEY and CDR2 SVGAGI. The length of the CDR3 is 13 residues. The sequencing used peripheral blood, collected from a patient treated with radiotherapy plus ipilimumab. This chain connects TRBV6-5 to TRBJ2-7; weak D call: TRBD1 (6 bases). This receptor was identified in a human donor with non-small cell lung cancer who had a partial response to radiotherapy plus ipilimumab. CDR3 sequence: CASSYQGHYEQYF. The CDR3, as DNA: TGTGCCAGCAGTTACCAGGGACACTACGAGCAGTACTTC.